This TCR beta chain was sequenced in a study of T cell clusters in autoimmune cytopenias. Study-level information: The median distinct TRB clonotype count was a few thousand per sample, from a median 51,575 reads. General study findings and limits: TRB repertoire shifts in secondary cytopenia and chronic lymphocytic leukemia mostly reflected lymphoma, not autoimmunity. No cluster-lack signature appeared between secondary cytopenia and chronic lymphocytic leukemia patients, apparently due to lymphoma masking. No experiment has yet validated the function of the T cell clusters defined in silico.

Each sample's input was 250 ng genomic DNA, some 38,000 genome equivalents. Worth noting for this clonotype: Antigen specificity is unknown.

One tube held mixed TRB-A and TRB-B primer pools for touch-down PCR. TCRdb re-analyzed the multiplex PCR reads; it lists each CDR3 protein once, without DNA. The sample totals 7,000 to 8,000 distinct CDR3 sequences. The sample was peripheral blood. The receptor comes from a human donor with an autoimmune cytopenia or autoimmune hepatitis (not recorded which).

CDR3 residues: CASSPEQGARETQYF. The chain joins TRBV18 to TRBJ2-5; the D call from TCRdb, TRBD1, cannot be confirmed without DNA. This CDR3 contains 15 residues. The germline V gene encodes CDR1 KGHSH and CDR2 LQKENI.